The rows below give T cell receptor beta chains drawn from one sample of a study of T cell repertoires in cytomegalovirus infection. One entry per CDR3 protein, called by TCRdb with MiXCR from the reads. The sample carries 550,000 to 850,000 distinct CDR3 sequences, around 32% recorded once. For these TCRs, the target antigens are not known. Sequenced material: cultured PBMCs, taken from culture after CMV antigen stimulation. The origin of the receptors is a human donor in good health (CMV status not recorded). Some clones in this sample may be carry-over from other donors' samples. The CDR3 runs from the conserved cysteine through the conserved F or W. Each record gives: clone size, J gene, D gene, V gene, CDR3 DNA, CDR3 protein. D genes are given only for firm matches. A row's size may be missing; if present it is once, few, many or a size class.

clone_size: -; j_call: TRBJ1-6; d_call: TRBD1; v_call: TRBV7-9; cdr3_nt: TGTGCCAGCAGCTCCCAGAGGGACAGAAGTTCACCCCTCCACTTT; cdr3_aa: CASSSQRDRSSPLHF
clone_size: once; j_call: TRBJ1-1; d_call: -; v_call: TRBV4-1; cdr3_nt: TGCGCCAGCAGCCACGGACGTGAAGCTTTCTTT; cdr3_aa: CASSHGREAFF
clone_size: few; j_call: TRBJ2-1; d_call: -; v_call: TRBV12-3/TRBV12-4; cdr3_nt: TGTGCCAGCAGCCCGGACGCACCCCACAATGAGCAGTTCTTC; cdr3_aa: CASSPDAPHNEQFF
clone_size: few; j_call: TRBJ1-2; d_call: TRBD1; v_call: TRBV12-3/TRBV12-4; cdr3_nt: TGTGCCAGCAGTTCGATAACAGGGGGAGGCTACACCTTC; cdr3_aa: CASSSITGGGYTF
clone_size: -; j_call: TRBJ2-3; d_call: -; v_call: TRBV14; cdr3_nt: TGTGCCAGCAGCCAAACATACAGCACAGATACGCAGTATTTT; cdr3_aa: CASSQTYSTDTQYF
clone_size: many; j_call: TRBJ1-1; d_call: TRBD1; v_call: TRBV12-3/TRBV12-4; cdr3_nt: TGTGCCAGCACTCTGGGGGGACAGGGGAACACTGAAGCTTTCTTT; cdr3_aa: CASTLGGQGNTEAFF
clone_size: few; j_call: TRBJ2-3; d_call: TRBD2; v_call: TRBV6-2/TRBV6-3; cdr3_nt: TGTGCCAGCAGAGCGGGAGGCTGGGCGGATACGCAGTATTTT; cdr3_aa: CASRAGGWADTQYF
clone_size: -; j_call: TRBJ1-1; d_call: -; v_call: TRBV23-1; cdr3_nt: TGCGCCGGCTATGGTGAAGCTTTCTTT; cdr3_aa: CAGYGEAFF
clone_size: few; j_call: TRBJ1-1; d_call: TRBD1; v_call: TRBV12-3/TRBV12-4; cdr3_nt: TGTGCCAGCAGTTTGGAGGGGGCAGTTACTGAAGCTTTCTTT; cdr3_aa: CASSLEGAVTEAFF
clone_size: many; j_call: TRBJ2-7; d_call: TRBD2; v_call: TRBV7-2; cdr3_nt: TGTGCCAGCAGCCCGACGGGCGGGGGGATTGCCGAGCAGTACTTC; cdr3_aa: CASSPTGGGIAEQYF
clone_size: -; j_call: TRBJ2-5; d_call: -; v_call: TRBV29-1; cdr3_nt: TGCAGCGCCCTGAAGGGAACAGGGTTGGAGACCCAGTACTTC; cdr3_aa: CSALKGTGLETQYF
clone_size: -; j_call: TRBJ1-1; d_call: -; v_call: TRBV12-3/TRBV12-4; cdr3_nt: TGTGCCAGCAGTGCGCTTGACGGTGTGAACACTGAAGCTTTCTTT; cdr3_aa: CASSALDGVNTEAFF
clone_size: many; j_call: TRBJ1-1; d_call: -; v_call: TRBV7-9; cdr3_nt: TGTGCCAGCAGCCAGCTATCCCCGAACACTGAAGCTTTCTTT; cdr3_aa: CASSQLSPNTEAFF
clone_size: -; j_call: TRBJ1-5; d_call: -; v_call: TRBV19; cdr3_nt: TGTGCCAGTAGTCTAGGGGACGGTCTAAATCAGCCCCAGCATTTT; cdr3_aa: CASSLGDGLNQPQHF
clone_size: -; j_call: TRBJ2-7; d_call: -; v_call: TRBV10-3; cdr3_nt: TGTGCCATCAGTGATGGTAAGGGGGGCGCATACGAGCAGTACTTC; cdr3_aa: CAISDGKGGAYEQYF
clone_size: few; j_call: TRBJ1-5; d_call: -; v_call: TRBV20-1; cdr3_nt: TGCAGTGCTAGGGGTGTGGGCTCATATCAGCCCCAGCATTTT; cdr3_aa: CSARGVGSYQPQHF
clone_size: few; j_call: TRBJ1-2; d_call: -; v_call: TRBV6-5; cdr3_nt: TGTGCCAGCAGTTACTCGAGAGGGGTTGGCTATGGCTACACCTTC; cdr3_aa: CASSYSRGVGYGYTF
clone_size: few; j_call: TRBJ1-3; d_call: -; v_call: TRBV29-1; cdr3_nt: TGCAGCGTTGATGACGGGTTAAACACCATATATTTT; cdr3_aa: CSVDDGLNTIYF
clone_size: -; j_call: TRBJ2-3; d_call: -; v_call: TRBV5-4; cdr3_nt: TGTGCCAGCAGCTTGGCGGCGGGGTCAGGCACAGATACGCAGTATTTT; cdr3_aa: CASSLAAGSGTDTQYF
clone_size: -; j_call: TRBJ2-3; d_call: -; v_call: TRBV6-6; cdr3_nt: TGTGCCAGCAACCCAAGGGAGGGGGTCGGAGATACGCAGTATTTT; cdr3_aa: CASNPREGVGDTQYF
clone_size: few; j_call: TRBJ2-5; d_call: -; v_call: TRBV5-4; cdr3_nt: TGTGCCAGCAGCTTGCCGGGGGTTGAAGAGACCCAGTACTTC; cdr3_aa: CASSLPGVEETQYF
clone_size: -; j_call: TRBJ2-7; d_call: TRBD2; v_call: TRBV20-1; cdr3_nt: TGCAGTGCTAGTTTAGGCGGGAGTGGCGGCGAGCAGTACTTC; cdr3_aa: CSASLGGSGGEQYF
clone_size: -; j_call: TRBJ2-7; d_call: -; v_call: TRBV12-5; cdr3_nt: TGTGCTAGTGGTTTGGGAGGACAGTACGAGCAGTACTTC; cdr3_aa: CASGLGGQYEQYF
clone_size: many; j_call: TRBJ2-5; d_call: TRBD2; v_call: TRBV7-2; cdr3_nt: TGTGCCAGCGGACTTACTAGCGAAGAGACCCAGTACTTC; cdr3_aa: CASGLTSEETQYF
clone_size: many; j_call: TRBJ1-5; d_call: -; v_call: TRBV7-2; cdr3_nt: TGTGCCAGCAGCCGGCGACAGAGCAATCAGCCCCAGCATTTT; cdr3_aa: CASSRRQSNQPQHF